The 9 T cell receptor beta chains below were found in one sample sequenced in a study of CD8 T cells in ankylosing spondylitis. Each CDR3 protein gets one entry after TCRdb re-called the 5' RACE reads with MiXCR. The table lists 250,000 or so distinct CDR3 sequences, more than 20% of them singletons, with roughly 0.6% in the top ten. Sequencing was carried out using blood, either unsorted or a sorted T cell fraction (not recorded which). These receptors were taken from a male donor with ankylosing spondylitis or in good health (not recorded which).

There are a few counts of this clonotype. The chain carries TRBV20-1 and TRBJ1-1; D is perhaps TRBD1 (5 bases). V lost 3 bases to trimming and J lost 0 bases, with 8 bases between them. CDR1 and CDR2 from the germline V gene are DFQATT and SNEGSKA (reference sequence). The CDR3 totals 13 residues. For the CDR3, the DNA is TGCAGTGCTAGGGGGCCCATGAACACTGAAGCTTTCTTT. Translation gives CSARGPMNTEAFF.

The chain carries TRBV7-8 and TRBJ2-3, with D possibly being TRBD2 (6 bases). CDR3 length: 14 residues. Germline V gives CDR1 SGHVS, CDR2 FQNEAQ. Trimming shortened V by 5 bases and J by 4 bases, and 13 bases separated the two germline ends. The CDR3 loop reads CASSGGLSSDTQYF. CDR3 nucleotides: TGTGCCAGCAGCGGCGGACTATCGTCAGATACGCAGTATTTT.

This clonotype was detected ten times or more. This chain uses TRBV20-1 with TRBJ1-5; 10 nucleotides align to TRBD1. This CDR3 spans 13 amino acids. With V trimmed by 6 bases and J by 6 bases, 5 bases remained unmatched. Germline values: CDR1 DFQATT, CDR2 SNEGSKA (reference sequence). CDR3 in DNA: TGCAGTGCATTGACAGGGGGCCGTCAGCCCCAGCATTTT. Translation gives CSALTGGRQPQHF.

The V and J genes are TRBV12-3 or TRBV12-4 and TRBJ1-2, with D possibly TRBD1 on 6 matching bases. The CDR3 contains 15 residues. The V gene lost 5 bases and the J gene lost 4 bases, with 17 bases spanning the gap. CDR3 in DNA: TGTGCCAGCAGTGCCCCGGACAGACTGATCTATGGCTACACCTTC. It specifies CASSAPDRLIYGYTF.

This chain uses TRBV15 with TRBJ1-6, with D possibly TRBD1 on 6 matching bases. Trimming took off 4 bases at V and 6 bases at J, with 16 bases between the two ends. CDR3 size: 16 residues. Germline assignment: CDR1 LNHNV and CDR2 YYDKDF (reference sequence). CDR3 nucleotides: TGTGCCACCAGCAATTTCCTACAGGGAACTAATTCACCCCTCCACTTT. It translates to CATSNFLQGTNSPLHF.

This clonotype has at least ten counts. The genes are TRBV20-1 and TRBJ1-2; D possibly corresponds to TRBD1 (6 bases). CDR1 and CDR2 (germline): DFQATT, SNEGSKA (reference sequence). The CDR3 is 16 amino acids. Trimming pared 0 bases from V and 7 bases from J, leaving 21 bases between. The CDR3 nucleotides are TGCAGTGCTAGAGATCCAATGTCCGGGGGCAGGGGTGGCTACACCTTC. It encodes CSARDPMSGGRGGYTF.

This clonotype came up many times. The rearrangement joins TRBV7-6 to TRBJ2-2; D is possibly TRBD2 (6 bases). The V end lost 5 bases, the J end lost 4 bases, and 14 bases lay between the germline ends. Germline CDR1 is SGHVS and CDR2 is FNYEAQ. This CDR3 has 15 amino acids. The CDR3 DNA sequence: TGTGCCAGCAGCCCTGAATTGGGGGGCACCGGGGAGCTGTTTTTT. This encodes CASSPELGGTGELFF.

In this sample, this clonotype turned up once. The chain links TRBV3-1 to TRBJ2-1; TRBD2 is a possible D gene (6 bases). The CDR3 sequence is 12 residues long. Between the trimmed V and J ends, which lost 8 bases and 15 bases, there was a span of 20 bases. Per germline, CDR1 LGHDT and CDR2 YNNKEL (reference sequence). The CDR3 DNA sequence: TGTGCCAGCCAAGCGAAAGGGCGGGGATGGTTCTTC. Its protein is CASQAKGRGWFF.

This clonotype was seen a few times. CDR3 in amino acids: CASSLYSDEQYF. In DNA form, the CDR3 reads TGTGCCAGCAGTCTGTACAGCGACGAGCAGTACTTC. This chain joins TRBV12-3 or TRBV12-4 and TRBJ2-7; D not certain. The CDR3 totals 12 residues. Trimming stripped 5 bases from V and 5 bases from J, with 10 bases between.